The rows below give T cell receptor beta chains drawn from one sample of a study of cytomegalovirus exposure and HLA in healthy donors. Only in-frame clones appear in the TCRdb table, and some are missing; sequencing was by immunoSEQ multiplex PCR. Of 80,000 to 100,000 clones detected, around 80% appear once; the ten largest clones hold under 5.5%. The sequenced material came from PBMCs. The receptors originated from a man aged 35-49 years in good health and CMV-seropositive. Each CDR3 is given with its conserved first and last residue. The order of the fields is V gene, J gene, clone size, D gene, CDR3 length, CDR3 protein, CDR3 DNA. A D gene is named only where the DNA matches it firmly. A row's size may be missing; if present it is once, few, many or a size class.

TRBV4-1	TRBJ2-3	once	NA	14	CASSRRALTDTQYF	TGCGCCAGCAGCCGGAGGGCCCTCACAGATACGCAGTATTTT
TRBV5-6	TRBJ2-1	NA	NA	16	CASSPGLPSSYNEQFF	TGTGCCAGCAGCCCGGGATTACCAAGCTCCTACAATGAGCAGTTCTTC
TRBV29-1	TRBJ1-4	NA	NA	13	CSVTTELNEKLFF	TGCAGCGTTACAACAGAACTCAATGAAAAACTGTTTTTT
TRBV5-1	TRBJ2-1	once	TRBD2	17	CASSWDPGLAGGNEQFF	TGCGCCAGCAGCTGGGACCCTGGACTAGCGGGAGGAAATGAGCAGTTCTTC
TRBV4-1	TRBJ2-2	NA	TRBD2	17	CASSRLAGVSDTGELFF	TGCGCCAGCTCCCGACTAGCGGGAGTTTCGGACACCGGGGAGCTGTTTTTT
TRBV15	TRBJ2-7	NA	NA	16	CATSREGIGSSYEQYF	TGTGCCACCAGCAGAGAAGGGATAGGGAGCTCCTACGAGCAGTACTTC
TRBV7-2	TRBJ2-7	NA	NA	15	CASSLVGTGTYEQYF	TGTGCCAGCAGCCTAGTGGGTACAGGAACCTACGAGCAGTACTTC
TRBV7-6	TRBJ2-7	NA	NA	15	CASSPRGIGSYEQYF	TGTGCCAGCAGCCCGAGGGGGATAGGTTCCTACGAGCAGTACTTC
TRBV10-3	TRBJ1-1	NA	NA	16	CAISVQGRGTNTEAFF	TGTGCCATCAGTGTACAGGGTCGGGGCACAAACACTGAAGCTTTCTTT
TRBV2	TRBJ2-7	NA	TRBD1	14	CAGARGQGDHEQYF	TGTGCCGGGGCAAGAGGGCAGGGGGATCACGAGCAGTACTTC
TRBV4-2	TRBJ1-2	NA	TRBD1	14	CASSDPTGANGYTF	TGTGCCAGCAGCGACCCGACAGGGGCCAATGGCTACACCTTC
TRBV9	TRBJ2-4	NA	TRBD1	15	CASSQTDRGLNIQYF	TGTGCCAGCAGTCAAACCGACAGGGGGCTGAACATTCAGTACTTC